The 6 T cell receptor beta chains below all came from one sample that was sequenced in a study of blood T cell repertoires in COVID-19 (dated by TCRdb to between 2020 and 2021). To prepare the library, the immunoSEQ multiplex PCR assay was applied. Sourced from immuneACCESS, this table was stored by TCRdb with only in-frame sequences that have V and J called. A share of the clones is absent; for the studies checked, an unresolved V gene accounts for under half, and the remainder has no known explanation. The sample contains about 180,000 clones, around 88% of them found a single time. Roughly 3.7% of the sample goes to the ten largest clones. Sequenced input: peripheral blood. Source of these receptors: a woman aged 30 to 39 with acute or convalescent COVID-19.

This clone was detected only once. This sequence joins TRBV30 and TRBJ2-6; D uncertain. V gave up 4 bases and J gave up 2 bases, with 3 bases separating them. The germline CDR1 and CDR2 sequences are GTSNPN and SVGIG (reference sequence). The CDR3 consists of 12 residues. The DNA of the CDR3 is TGTGCCTGGACGGCTGGGGCCAACGTCCTGACTTTC. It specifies CAWTAGANVLTF.

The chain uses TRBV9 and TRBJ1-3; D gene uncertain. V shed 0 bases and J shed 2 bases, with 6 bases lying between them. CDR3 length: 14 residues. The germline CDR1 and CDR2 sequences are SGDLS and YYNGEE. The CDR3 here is CASSVAGAGNTIYF. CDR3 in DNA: TGTGCCAGCAGCGTAGCCGGGGCTGGAAACACCATATATTTT.

Written as DNA, the CDR3 is TGTGCCTGGAGTGTAGCTGATGTTTCACCCCTCCACTTT. This translates into CAWSVADVSPLHF. This chain joins TRBV30 and TRBJ1-6; D is undetermined. The V end lost 0 bases, the J end lost 9 bases, and 9 bases lay between the germline ends. Per the germline V gene, CDR1 is GTSNPN and CDR2 is SVGIG (reference sequence). The CDR3 extends over 13 amino acids.

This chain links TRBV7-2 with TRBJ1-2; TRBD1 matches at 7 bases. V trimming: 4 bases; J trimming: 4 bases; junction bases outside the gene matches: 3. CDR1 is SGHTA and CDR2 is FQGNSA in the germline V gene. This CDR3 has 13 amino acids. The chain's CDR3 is CASSSDRRYGYTF. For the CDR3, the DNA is TGTGCCAGCAGCTCGGACAGGCGCTATGGCTACACCTTC.

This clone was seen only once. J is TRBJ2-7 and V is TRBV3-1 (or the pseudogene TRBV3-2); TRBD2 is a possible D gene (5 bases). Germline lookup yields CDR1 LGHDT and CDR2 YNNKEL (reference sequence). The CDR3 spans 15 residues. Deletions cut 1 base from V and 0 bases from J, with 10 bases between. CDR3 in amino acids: CASSQGLWVSYEQYF. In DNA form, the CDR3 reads TGTGCCAGCAGCCAAGGACTATGGGTCTCCTACGAGCAGTACTTC.

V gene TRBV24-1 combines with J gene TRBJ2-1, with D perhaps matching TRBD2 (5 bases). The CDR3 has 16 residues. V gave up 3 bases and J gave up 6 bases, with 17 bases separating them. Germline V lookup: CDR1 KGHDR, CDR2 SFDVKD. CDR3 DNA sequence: TGTGCCACCAGTGATGCGGTGGGAGAACGGATCAATGAGCAGTTCTTC. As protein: CATSDAVGERINEQFF.